This is a list of T cell receptor beta chains from one sample in a study of cytomegalovirus exposure and HLA in healthy donors. Repertoires were generated with immunoSEQ multiplex PCR, while TCRdb's copy carries only in-frame clones and drops some. Of 75,000 to 95,000 clones listed, roughly 80% are singletons. Sequenced input: PBMCs. The origin of the receptors is a human donor in good health. Each CDR3 is given with its conserved first and last residue. D genes are given only for firm matches. The size of a clone is reported for some rows only, either as once, few or many, or as a class for expanded clones.

-	TRBV7-6	14	TRBJ1-1	-	TGTGCCAGCAGCTTAGGGGGCCAGGGAACTGAAGCTTTCTTT	CASSLGGQGTEAFF
TRBD1	TRBV27	14	TRBJ2-3	-	TGTGCCAGCAGTTCAAGGACAGGGCACGATACGCAGTATTTT	CASSSRTGHDTQYF
TRBD1	TRBV2	14	TRBJ2-5	-	TGTGCCAGCAGTTTAGGACAGGTGTGGGAGACCCAGTACTTC	CASSLGQVWETQYF
-	TRBV5-1	14	TRBJ1-4	-	TGCGCCAGCAGCTTGGTAGGGGTTAATGAAAAACTGTTTTTT	CASSLVGVNEKLFF
-	TRBV6-5	14	TRBJ1-1	-	TGTGCCAGCTCCTATAGTGTCATGAACACTGAAGCTTTCTTT	CASSYSVMNTEAFF
-	TRBV7-6	16	TRBJ1-1	once	TGTGCCAGCAGCTTAGTGGCAAGACAGAAGAACACTGAAGCTTTCTTT	CASSLVARQKNTEAFF
TRBD1	TRBV5-1	14	TRBJ2-7	-	TGCGCCAGCAGCGGGCAGGGGGCCACCTACGAGCAGTACTTC	CASSGQGATYEQYF
TRBD2	TRBV15	16	TRBJ2-7	-	TGTGCCACCAGCGAGGGCCATGGACTAGCGACCTACGAGCAGTACTTC	CATSEGHGLATYEQYF
-	TRBV6-5	12	TRBJ2-7	once	TGTGCCAGCAGGCAGGGGGGCTCCGAGCAGTACTTC	CASRQGGSEQYF
-	TRBV4-1	15	TRBJ1-1	once	TGCGCCAGCAGCCAAGAACCCAGCGTAGGAACTGAAGCTTTCTTT	CASSQEPSVGTEAFF
TRBD1	TRBV2	15	TRBJ2-7	-	TGTGCCAGTTGGACCGGGACAGGGATTAGGTACGAGCAGTACTTC	CASWTGTGIRYEQYF
TRBD1	TRBV7-9	16	TRBJ1-1	-	TGTGCCAGCAGTATATTCAGGGGGGTGGGGAACACTGAAGCTTTCTTT	CASSIFRGVGNTEAFF
-	TRBV15	15	TRBJ2-7	-	TGTGCCACCAGCAGGACGGACGGACAGTCCTACGAGCAGTACTTC	CATSRTDGQSYEQYF
-	TRBV6-1	15	TRBJ1-4	-	TGTGCCAGCTCCGGCCGGGGGGCAACTAATGAAAAACTGTTTTTT	CASSGRGATNEKLFF
TRBD1	TRBV27	14	TRBJ2-7	-	TGTGCCAGCTCGGGACAGAGGAGCTCCTACGAGCAGTACTTC	CASSGQRSSYEQYF
-	TRBV2	15	TRBJ1-4	few	TGTGCCAGCAGTGGAGGACACTCATCAAGTGAAAAACTGTTTTTT	CASSGGHSSSEKLFF
TRBD1	TRBV7-2	15	TRBJ2-7	once	TGTGCCAGCAGCTTACCGGGACAGGGTTTGGACGAGCAGTACTTC	CASSLPGQGLDEQYF
TRBD2	TRBV25-1	16	TRBJ2-2	-	TGTGCCAGCAGTCCTCCCGCGGGGGGCTACACCGGGGAGCTGTTTTTT	CASSPPAGGYTGELFF
TRBD1	TRBV4-2	15	TRBJ1-4	-	TGTGCCAGCAGCTTCCGGGACAGGGAAAATGAAAAACTGTTTTTT	CASSFRDRENEKLFF
-	TRBV7-9	15	TRBJ1-4	-	TGTGCCAGCAGCACCATGGGGGGGACTAATGAAAAACTGTTTTTT	CASSTMGGTNEKLFF